What follows are 5 T cell receptor beta chains derived from one specimen sequenced in a study of Graves' ophthalmopathy and Graves' hyperthyroidism. RNA transcripts served as template for amplifying TCR beta CDR3 sequences. Investigators did first-round RT-PCR with HTBI primers, then second-round multiplex PCR. TCRdb fed the multiplex PCR reads into MiXCR, producing one record per CDR3 protein. The sample holds about 740,000 distinct CDR3 sequences, about 44% seen once. The sequenced sample was peripheral blood. The receptors here all came from an adult man with Graves' ophthalmopathy.

There are a few counts of this clonotype. This chain links TRBV20-1 with TRBJ1-5; no reliable D call. Germline CDR1 reads DFQATT; CDR2 reads SNEGSKA (reference sequence). CDR3 size: 15 residues. With 3 bases removed from V and 0 bases from J, the gap between germline ends came to 12 bases. The CDR3 nucleotides read TGCAGTGCTAGTCTGTCAGGAGATAGCAATCAGCCCCAGCATTTT. Protein product: CSASLSGDSNQPQHF.

As regards this clonotype: This could be a read error, since a much larger clone is one nucleotide away. The V call is TRBV9, the J call TRBJ1-1; no firm D call. CDR3 length equals 14 residues. The germline V gene has CDR1 SGDLS and CDR2 YYNGEE. The CDR3 nucleotides read TGTGCCGGCAGCGTAAACAGAGCGAACACTGAAGCTTTCTTT. Translation gives CAGSVNRANTEAFF. The whole variable domain, filled in from reference TRBV9 and TRBJ1-1, reads DSGVTQTPKHLITATGQRVTLRCSPRSGDLSVYWYQQSLDQGLQFLIQYYNGEERAKGNILERFSAQQFPDLHSELNLSSLELGDSALYFCAGSVNRANTEAFFGQGTRLTVV.

This clonotype has ten or more counts. The V gene is TRBV15, the J gene TRBJ2-7; perhaps TRBD1 as D (5 bases). Germline CDR1 reads LNHNV; CDR2 reads YYDKDF (reference sequence). V lost 1 base to trimming and J lost 7 bases, with 11 bases between them. The CDR3 has 13 residues. In DNA, the CDR3 is TGTGCCACCAGCAGAGTAGCAGGGCGAGAGCAGTACTTC. Translating gives CATSRVAGREQYF.

Many counts were recorded for this clonotype. V gene TRBV24-1 combines with J gene TRBJ1-5; unclear D gene. The CDR3 is made up of 17 amino acids. V gave up 0 bases and J gave up 1 base, with 12 bases separating them. Germline CDR1 and CDR2: KGHDR and SFDVKD. CDR3: CATSDLSRAVSNQPQHF. For the CDR3, the DNA is TGTGCCACCAGTGATTTGTCGAGGGCGGTAAGCAATCAGCCCCAGCATTTT.

The CDR3 here is CSFNSYEQYF. CDR3 nucleotide sequence: TGCAGCTTCAACTCCTACGAGCAGTACTTC. V gene TRBV29-1 combines with J gene TRBJ2-7; no definite D call. The CDR3 length is 10 residues. V was trimmed by 8 bases and J by 0 bases, leaving 5 bases between them. Germline CDR1 and CDR2: SQVTM and ANQGSEA.